This T cell receptor (beta chain) came from a study of control samples from healthy donors and cancer patients (dated by TCRdb to between 2020 and 2021). Turning to this clone: Its antigen is unknown. No much larger clonotype is one base removed from it; base qualities were not supplied.

From a lookup of the germline V gene, CDR1 and CDR2 are MDHEN and SYDVKM. V sheds 9 bases and J sheds 8 bases, leaving 16 bases between their ends. The CDR3 runs 13 residues from the cysteine to the phenylalanine. Solely the CDR3 DNA is kept, with 39 bases framed from the first base. Library prep was done by the immunoSEQ multiplex PCR assay. This immuneACCESS table, as held by TCRdb, lists in-frame sequences with V and J called but not all clones. Of the missing ones, under half trace to an unresolved V gene in checked studies; the others have no known cause. The sample table contains approximately 87,000 clones; only one count was recorded for 86% of them. The ten largest clones capture over 0.95% of the sample.

This chain joins TRBV28 to TRBJ1-4, and perhaps TRBD1 as D gene, on 5 matching bases. The sequenced sample was blood. The sequence was obtained from a woman between 50 and 59 years old in good health. The DNA sequence is given as TGTGCCAGTCAGGACGGGGGGAGAGAAAAACTGTTTTTT. It translates as CASQDGGREKLFF.